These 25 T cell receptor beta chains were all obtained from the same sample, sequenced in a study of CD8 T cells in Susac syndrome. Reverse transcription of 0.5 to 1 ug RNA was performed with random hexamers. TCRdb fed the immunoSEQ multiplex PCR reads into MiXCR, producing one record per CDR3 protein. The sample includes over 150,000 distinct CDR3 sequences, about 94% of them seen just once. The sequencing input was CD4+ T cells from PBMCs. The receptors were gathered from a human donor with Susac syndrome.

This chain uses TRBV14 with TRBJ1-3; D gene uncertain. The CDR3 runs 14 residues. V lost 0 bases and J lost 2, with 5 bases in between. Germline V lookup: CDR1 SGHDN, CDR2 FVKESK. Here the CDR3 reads CASSQDLTGNTIYF. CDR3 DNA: TGTGCCAGCAGCCAAGACTTGACTGGAAACACCATATATTTT.

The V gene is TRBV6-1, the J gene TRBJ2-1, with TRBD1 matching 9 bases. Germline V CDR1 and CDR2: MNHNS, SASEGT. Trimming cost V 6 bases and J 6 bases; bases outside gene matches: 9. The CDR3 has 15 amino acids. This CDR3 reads CASSSRDRVSNEQFF. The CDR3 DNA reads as TGTGCCAGCAGCTCCCGGGACAGGGTATCCAATGAGCAGTTCTTC.

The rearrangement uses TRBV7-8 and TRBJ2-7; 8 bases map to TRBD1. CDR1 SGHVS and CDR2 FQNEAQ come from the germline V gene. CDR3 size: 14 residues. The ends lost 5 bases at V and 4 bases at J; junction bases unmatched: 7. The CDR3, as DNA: TGTGCCAGCAGCATGCGCCGGGACAGGTACGAGCAGTACTTC. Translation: CASSMRRDRYEQYF.

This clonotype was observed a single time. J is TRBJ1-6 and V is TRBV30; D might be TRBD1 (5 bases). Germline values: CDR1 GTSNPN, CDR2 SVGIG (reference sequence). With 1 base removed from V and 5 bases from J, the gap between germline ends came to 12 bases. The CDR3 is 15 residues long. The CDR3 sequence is CAWSGGRQNNSPLHF. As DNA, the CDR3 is TGTGCCTGGAGTGGGGGCAGACAAAATAATTCACCCCTCCACTTT.

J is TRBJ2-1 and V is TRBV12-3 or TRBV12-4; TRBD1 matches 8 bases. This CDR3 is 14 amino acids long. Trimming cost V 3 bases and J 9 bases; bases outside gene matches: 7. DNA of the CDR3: TGTGCCAGCAGTTTGGACAGGGAACGAAGTGAGCAGTTCTTC. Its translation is CASSLDRERSEQFF.

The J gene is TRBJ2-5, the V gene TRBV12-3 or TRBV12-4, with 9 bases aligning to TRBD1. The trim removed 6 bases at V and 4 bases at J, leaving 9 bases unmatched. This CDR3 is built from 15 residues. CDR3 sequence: CASSLTGGPAETQYF. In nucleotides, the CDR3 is TGTGCCAGCAGCCTTACAGGGGGCCCGGCAGAGACCCAGTACTTC.

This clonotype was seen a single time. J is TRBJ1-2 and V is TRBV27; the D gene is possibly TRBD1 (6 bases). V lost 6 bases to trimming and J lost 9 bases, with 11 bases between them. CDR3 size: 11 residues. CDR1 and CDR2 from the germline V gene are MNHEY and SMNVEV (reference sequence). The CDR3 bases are TGTGCCAGCAGAGACAGGAATAGCTACACCTTC. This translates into CASRDRNSYTF.

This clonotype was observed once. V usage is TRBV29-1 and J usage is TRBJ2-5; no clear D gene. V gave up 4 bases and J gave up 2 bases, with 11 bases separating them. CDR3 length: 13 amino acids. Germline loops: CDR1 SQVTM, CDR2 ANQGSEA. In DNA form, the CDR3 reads TGCAGCGTTGTCGACGGGCTACAAGAGACCCAGTACTTC. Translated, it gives CSVVDGLQETQYF.

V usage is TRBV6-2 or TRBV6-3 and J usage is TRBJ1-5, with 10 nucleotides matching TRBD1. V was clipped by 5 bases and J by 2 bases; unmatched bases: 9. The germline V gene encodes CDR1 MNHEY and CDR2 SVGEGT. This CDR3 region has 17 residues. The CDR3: CASSSNRDRGRNQPQHF. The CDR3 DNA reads TGTGCCAGCAGTAGCAACCGGGACAGGGGACGCAATCAGCCCCAGCATTTT.

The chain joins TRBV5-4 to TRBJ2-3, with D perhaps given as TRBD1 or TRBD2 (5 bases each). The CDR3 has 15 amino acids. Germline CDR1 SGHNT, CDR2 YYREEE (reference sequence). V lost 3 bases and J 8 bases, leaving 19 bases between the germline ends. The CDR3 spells CASSSRGEGVGTQYF. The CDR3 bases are TGTGCCAGCAGCTCCCGAGGGGAAGGTGTTGGTACGCAGTATTTT. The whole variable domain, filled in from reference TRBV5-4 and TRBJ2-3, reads ETGVTQSPTHLIKTRGQQVTLRCSSQSGHNTVSWYQQALGQGPQFIFQYYREEENGRGNFPPRFSGLQFPNYSSELNVNALELDDSALYLCASSSRGEGVGTQYFGPGTRLTVL.

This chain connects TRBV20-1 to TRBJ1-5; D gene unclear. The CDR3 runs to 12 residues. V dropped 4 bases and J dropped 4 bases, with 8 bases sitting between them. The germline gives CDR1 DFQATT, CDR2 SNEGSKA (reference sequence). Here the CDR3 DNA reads TGCAGTGCTAAATACGGGAATCAGCCCCAGCATTTT. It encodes CSAKYGNQPQHF.

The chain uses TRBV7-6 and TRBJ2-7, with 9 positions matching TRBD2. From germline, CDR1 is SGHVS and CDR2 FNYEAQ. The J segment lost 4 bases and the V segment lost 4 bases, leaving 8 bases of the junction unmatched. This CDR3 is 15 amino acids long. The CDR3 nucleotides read TGTGCCAGCAGCTCCGAAGCGGGAGGAGTGTACGAGCAGTACTTC. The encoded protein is CASSSEAGGVYEQYF.

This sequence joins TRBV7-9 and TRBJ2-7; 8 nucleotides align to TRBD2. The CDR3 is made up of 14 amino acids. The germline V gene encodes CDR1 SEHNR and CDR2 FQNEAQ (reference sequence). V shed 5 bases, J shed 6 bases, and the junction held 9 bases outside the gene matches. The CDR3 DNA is TGTGCCAGCAGCCCCGGGACTAGTTCTGCCGAGCAGTACTTC. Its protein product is CASSPGTSSAEQYF.

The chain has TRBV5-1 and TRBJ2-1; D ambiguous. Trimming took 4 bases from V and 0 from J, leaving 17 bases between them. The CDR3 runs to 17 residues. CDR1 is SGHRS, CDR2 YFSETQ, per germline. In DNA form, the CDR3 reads TGCGCCAGCAGCCTCCCGGCTCCCGGTGTCTCCTACAATGAGCAGTTCTTC. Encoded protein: CASSLPAPGVSYNEQFF.

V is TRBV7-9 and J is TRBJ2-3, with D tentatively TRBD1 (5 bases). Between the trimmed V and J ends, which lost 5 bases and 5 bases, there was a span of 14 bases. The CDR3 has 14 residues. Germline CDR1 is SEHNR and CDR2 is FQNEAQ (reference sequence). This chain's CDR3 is CASSPTVGRDTQYF. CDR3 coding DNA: TGTGCCAGCAGCCCGACAGTCGGAAGAGATACGCAGTATTTT.

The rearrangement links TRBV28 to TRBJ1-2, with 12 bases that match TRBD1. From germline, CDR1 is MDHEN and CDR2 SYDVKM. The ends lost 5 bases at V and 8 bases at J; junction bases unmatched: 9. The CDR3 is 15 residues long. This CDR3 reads CASSPPGQGAEGYTF. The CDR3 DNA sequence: TGTGCCAGCAGTCCTCCGGGACAGGGGGCGGAGGGCTACACCTTC.

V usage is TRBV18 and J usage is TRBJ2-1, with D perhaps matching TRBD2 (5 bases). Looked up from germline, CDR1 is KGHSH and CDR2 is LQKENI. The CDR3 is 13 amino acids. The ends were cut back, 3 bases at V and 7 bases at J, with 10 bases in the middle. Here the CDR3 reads CASSPTGKNEQFF. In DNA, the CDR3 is TGTGCCAGCTCACCCACGGGGAAGAATGAGCAGTTCTTC.

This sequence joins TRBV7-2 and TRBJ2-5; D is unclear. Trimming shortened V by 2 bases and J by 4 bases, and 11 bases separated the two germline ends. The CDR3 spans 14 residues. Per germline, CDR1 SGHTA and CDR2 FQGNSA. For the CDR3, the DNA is TGTGCCAGCAGCTTATACGGCAGACCAGAGACCCAGTACTTC. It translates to CASSLYGRPETQYF.

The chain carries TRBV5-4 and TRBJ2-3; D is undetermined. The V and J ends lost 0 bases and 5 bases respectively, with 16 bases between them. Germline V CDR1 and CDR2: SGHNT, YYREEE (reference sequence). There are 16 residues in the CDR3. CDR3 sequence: CASSLDPSNGRDTQYF. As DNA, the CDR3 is TGTGCCAGCAGCTTGGACCCAAGCAATGGACGAGATACGCAGTATTTT. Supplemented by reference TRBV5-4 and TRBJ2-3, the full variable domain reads ETGVTQSPTHLIKTRGQQVTLRCSSQSGHNTVSWYQQALGQGPQFIFQYYREEENGRGNFPPRFSGLQFPNYSSELNVNALELDDSALYLCASSLDPSNGRDTQYFGPGTRLTVL.

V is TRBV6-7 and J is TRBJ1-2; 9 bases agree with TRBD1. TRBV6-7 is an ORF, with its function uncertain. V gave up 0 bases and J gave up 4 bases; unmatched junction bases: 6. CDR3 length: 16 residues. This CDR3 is CASSYSNRGRVYGYTF. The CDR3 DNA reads TGTGCCAGCAGTTACTCGAACAGGGGGCGGGTCTATGGCTACACCTTC.

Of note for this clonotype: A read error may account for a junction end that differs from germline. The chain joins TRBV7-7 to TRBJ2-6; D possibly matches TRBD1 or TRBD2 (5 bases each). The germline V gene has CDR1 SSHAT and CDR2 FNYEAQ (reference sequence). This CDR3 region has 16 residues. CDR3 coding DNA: TGTGCTAGCAGCCCCGATGGGGGAGCTGGGGCCAACGTCCTGACTTTC. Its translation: CASSPDGGAGANVLTF.

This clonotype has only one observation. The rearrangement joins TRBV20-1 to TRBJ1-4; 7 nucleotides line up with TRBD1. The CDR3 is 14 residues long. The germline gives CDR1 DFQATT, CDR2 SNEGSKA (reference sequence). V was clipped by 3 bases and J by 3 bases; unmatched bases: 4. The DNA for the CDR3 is TGCAGTGCTAGGGACGGACAGGCTAATGAAAAACTGTTTTTT. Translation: CSARDGQANEKLFF.

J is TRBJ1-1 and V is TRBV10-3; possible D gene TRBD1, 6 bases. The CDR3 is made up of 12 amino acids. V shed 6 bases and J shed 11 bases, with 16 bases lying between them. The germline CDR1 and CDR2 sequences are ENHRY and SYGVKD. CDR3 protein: CAISVDSQHAFF. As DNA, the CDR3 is TGTGCCATCAGCGTGGACAGCCAGCATGCTTTCTTT.

For the CDR3, the DNA is TGTGCCAGCAGTTTGGAGGGCCGGGAGACCCAGTACTTC. Translation gives CASSLEGRETQYF. The V gene is TRBV27, the J gene TRBJ2-5, with D possibly matching TRBD2 (6 bases). V lost 3 bases to trimming and J lost 5 bases, with 10 bases between them. The CDR3 loop spans 13 amino acids. Germline loops: CDR1 MNHEY, CDR2 SMNVEV (reference sequence).

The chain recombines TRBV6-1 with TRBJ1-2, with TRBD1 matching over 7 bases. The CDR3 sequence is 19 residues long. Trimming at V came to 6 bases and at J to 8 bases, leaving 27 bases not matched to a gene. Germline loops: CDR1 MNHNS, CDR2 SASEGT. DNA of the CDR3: TGTGCCAGCAGCGCCCACGTCGAGGGGGCATTATTCCTCGTCGGGGGCTACACCTTC. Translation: CASSAHVEGALFLVGGYTF.